A single sample gave rise to the 19 T cell receptor beta chains below, sequenced in a study of beta chain features in type 1 diabetes. Expressed TCRB transcripts were sequenced after all isolated RNA was converted to cDNA. Method: immunoSEQ multiplex PCR; TCRdb's copy keeps in-frame clones and lacks some. In the table there are roughly 150,000 clones, more than 9.5% of which are singletons. The sequencing sample was made of central memory CD4+ T cells from blood. The receptors come from a man in his late teens or twenties in good health.

V gene TRBV29-1 combines with J gene TRBJ2-5; 9 positions agree with TRBD1. From germline, CDR1 is SQVTM and CDR2 ANQGSEA. V lost 3 bases to trimming and J lost 2 bases; unmatched junction nucleotides: 22. This CDR3 has 20 amino acids. CDR3 sequence: CSVEPGGGQGRSRLQETQYF. For the CDR3, the DNA is TGCAGCGTTGAGCCGGGCGGAGGACAGGGGCGATCTCGATTACAAGAGACCCAGTACTTC.

This chain joins TRBV18 and TRBJ2-3; TRBD2 matches at 7 bases. After removal of 0 bases from V and 2 bases from J, the junction contained 5 bases not matched to a gene. The CDR3 has 16 residues. Looked up from germline, CDR1 is KGHSH and CDR2 is LQKENI. The CDR3 loop reads CASSPPSGRLTDTQYF. The CDR3, as DNA: TGTGCCAGCTCACCACCTAGCGGGCGGCTCACAGATACGCAGTATTTT.

This clone has a handful of counts. The V gene is TRBV15, the J gene TRBJ2-4, with D uncertain. CDR3 size: 15 residues. The ends were cut back, 0 bases at V and 9 bases at J, with 15 bases in the middle. The germline gives CDR1 LNHNV, CDR2 YYDKDF (reference sequence). CDR3 DNA sequence: TGTGCCACCAGCAGAGATATCACCCTGGAAAGCATTCAGTACTTC. Protein product: CATSRDITLESIQYF.

This rearrangement joins TRBV6-5 to TRBJ2-7; 9 bases align to TRBD2. This CDR3 has 16 residues. The germline gives CDR1 MNHEY, CDR2 SVGAGI. V was clipped by 3 bases and J by 4 bases; unmatched bases: 10. CDR3 sequence: CASSYSLAGRGYEQYF. CDR3 bases: TGTGCCAGCAGTTATTCCCTAGCGGGGCGAGGTTACGAGCAGTACTTC.

This sequence joins TRBV27 and TRBJ2-3, with TRBD2 matching 9 bases. The CDR3 sequence is 15 residues long. V lost 5 bases, J lost 0 bases, and 3 bases stayed unmatched. Germline CDR1 reads MNHEY; CDR2 reads SMNVEV (reference sequence). DNA for the CDR3: TGTGCCAGCAGTAGACTAGCGGCTAGCACAGATACGCAGTATTTT. Translated: CASSRLAASTDTQYF.

This clone appeared many times. The rearrangement links TRBV2 to TRBJ2-3; TRBD2 is a possible D gene (6 bases). This CDR3 spans 13 amino acids. V was clipped by 8 bases and J by 4 bases, with 13 bases between them. Germline assignment: CDR1 SNHLY and CDR2 FYNNEI. CDR3 DNA: TGTGCCAGCGGAGAGGGCGGGGCAGATACGCAGTATTTT. Its protein product is CASGEGGADTQYF.

The chain uses TRBV7-2 and TRBJ1-6; no clear D. V was trimmed by 4 bases and J by 16 bases, leaving 20 bases between them. Per the germline V gene, CDR1 is SGHTA and CDR2 is FQGNSA. The CDR3 has 14 amino acids. CDR3 in amino acids: CASSSRQEWLALHF. CDR3 DNA: TGTGCCAGCAGCTCCCGGCAGGAATGGCTTGCGCTCCACTTT.

This clone was picked up a small number of times. V usage is TRBV7-2 and J usage is TRBJ2-1, with D perhaps TRBD1 (6 bases). Germline lookup yields CDR1 SGHTA and CDR2 FQGNSA. The CDR3 has 15 residues. Trimming removed 3 bases from V and 3 bases from J, with 12 bases in between. The CDR3 loop reads CASSFDRSLYNEQFF. DNA for the CDR3: TGTGCCAGCAGCTTTGACAGGAGCCTCTACAATGAGCAGTTCTTC.

This clone was seen only a few times. The chain employs TRBV28 and TRBJ2-7; D unclear. The length of the CDR3 is 12 residues. Germline V gene sequence: CDR1 MDHEN, CDR2 SYDVKM. The V end lost 6 bases, the J end lost 5 bases, and 11 bases lay between the germline ends. The CDR3 protein is CASSYVGDEQYF. In nucleotides, the CDR3 is TGTGCCAGCAGCTATGTTGGAGACGAGCAGTACTTC. Together with reference TRBV28 and TRBJ2-7, the CDR3 gives the full variable domain: DVKVTQSSRYLVKRTGEKVFLECVQDMDHENMFWYRQDPGLGLRLIYFSYDVKMKEKGDIPEGYSVSREKKERFSLILESASTNQTSMYLCASSYVGDEQYFGPGTRLTVT.

The CDR3 coding sequence is TGCGCCAGCAGCCAGGGCCCGAACACCGGGGAGCTGTTTTTT. Protein: CASSQGPNTGELFF. J is TRBJ2-2 and V is TRBV4-3, with D unclear. V shed 3 bases and J shed 0 bases, with 5 bases lying between them. Germline values: CDR1 LGHNA, CDR2 YSLEER. The CDR3 sequence is 14 residues long.

The V gene is TRBV28, the J gene TRBJ2-5; 15 bases are shared with TRBD2. CDR3 size: 17 residues. Germline CDR1 MDHEN, CDR2 SYDVKM. Trimming took 3 bases from V and 4 from J; bases not matched to a gene: 6. CDR3 in amino acids: CASSFPGLAGGGETQYF. The CDR3 DNA follows: TGTGCCAGCAGTTTCCCCGGACTAGCGGGAGGGGGAGAGACCCAGTACTTC.

This chain connects TRBV30 to TRBJ1-4; D unclear. Looked up from germline, CDR1 is GTSNPN and CDR2 is SVGIG (reference sequence). The V end was cut by 0 bases, the J end by 2 bases, with 4 bases between. The CDR3 has 13 amino acids. The CDR3 loop reads CAWSVNTNEKLFF. The CDR3 bases are TGTGCCTGGAGTGTAAACACTAATGAAAAACTGTTTTTT.

The chain uses TRBV11-3 and TRBJ2-3, with D perhaps TRBD2 (5 bases). V was trimmed by 2 bases and J by 3 bases, leaving 6 bases between them. The CDR3 runs 13 residues. Germline V gene data show CDR1 as SGHNT and CDR2 as YENEEA. The CDR3 DNA reads TGTGCCAGCAGCTTAACGGGGACAGATACGCAGTATTTT. Translating it yields CASSLTGTDTQYF. The full variable domain, in which reference TRBV11-3 and TRBJ2-3 provide the parts outside the CDR3, is EAGVVQSPRYKIIEKKQPVAFWCNPISGHNTLYWYLQNLGQGPELLIRYENEEAVDDSQLPKDRFSAERLKGVDSTLKIQPAELGDSAVYLCASSLTGTDTQYFGPGTRLTVL.

This clone showed up just a few times. The chain couples TRBV15 to TRBJ2-3; 9 bases are shared with TRBD1. Germline CDR1 reads LNHNV; CDR2 reads YYDKDF (reference sequence). The CDR3 has 15 residues. The trim removed 10 bases at V and 1 base at J, leaving 9 bases unmatched. This chain's CDR3 is CASSARDRGTDTQYF. Written as DNA, the CDR3 is TGTGCCAGCTCCGCCCGGGACAGGGGCACAGATACGCAGTATTTT.

This clone was observed a few times. The J gene is TRBJ2-5, the V gene TRBV20-1, with 7 bases aligning to TRBD1. Germline lookup yields CDR1 DFQATT and CDR2 SNEGSKA (reference sequence). The CDR3 spans 11 residues. The trim removed 6 bases at V and 6 bases at J, leaving 4 bases unmatched. The CDR3: CSALQGQTQYF. CDR3 in DNA: TGCAGTGCATTACAGGGGCAGACCCAGTACTTC.

The J gene is TRBJ2-1, the V gene TRBV7-3, with 9 bases fitting TRBD2. Trimming removed 5 bases from V and 5 bases from J; junction bases left unmatched: 7. There are 15 residues in the CDR3. Germline-derived CDR1 and CDR2 are SGHTA and FQGTGA. CDR3 DNA: TGTGCCAGCAGCCGTAGCGGGGGCCCACACAATGAGCAGTTCTTC. It specifies CASSRSGGPHNEQFF. Full variable domain (rest looked up from reference TRBV7-3 and TRBJ2-1): GAGVSQTPSNKVTEKGKYVELRCDPISGHTALYWYRQSLGQGPEFLIYFQGTGAADDSGLPNDRFFAVRPEGSVSTLKIQRTERGDSAVYLCASSRSGGPHNEQFFGPGTRLTVL.

This clone was found a few times. The chain links TRBV4-3 to TRBJ2-1, with TRBD2 identical over 13 bases. The CDR3 loop spans 15 amino acids. CDR1 is LGHNA, CDR2 YSLEER, per germline. J gave up 9 bases and V 1 base, and 3 bases lay outside the gene matches. The CDR3 here is CASSQGTSGSGEQFF. As DNA, the CDR3 is TGCGCCAGCAGCCAAGGGACTAGCGGGAGTGGTGAGCAGTTCTTC.

J is TRBJ1-4 and V is TRBV30; D not certain. The germline V and J ends were trimmed by 3 bases and 13 bases, with 18 bases remaining between them. Germline V gene lookup returns CDR1 GTSNPN and CDR2 SVGIG (reference sequence). The length of the CDR3 is 13 residues. DNA of the CDR3: TGTGCCTGGAGCACGATATCGCGCGGAAGACTGTTTTTT. It translates to CAWSTISRGRLFF.

This clone was recorded a few times. The CDR3 DNA follows: TGTGCCAGTAGTATCTCGTCAGGGTCGGAGCAGTACTTC. Protein product: CASSISSGSEQYF. The chain links TRBV19 to TRBJ2-7; maybe TRBD1 (5 bases). The germline V gene has CDR1 LNHDA and CDR2 SQIVND (reference sequence). V was pared by 3 bases and J by 7 bases, with 13 bases between. The CDR3 sequence is 13 residues long. Variable domain in full (rest from reference TRBV19 and TRBJ2-7): DGGITQSPKYLFRKEGQNVTLSCEQNLNHDAMYWYRQDPGQGLRLIYYSQIVNDFQKGDIAEGYSVSREKKESFPLTVTSAQKNPTAFYLCASSISSGSEQYFGPGTRLTVT.